The subject of this entry is one T cell receptor (beta chain). What it recognizes is unknown. Data came from immunoSEQ multiplex PCR; TCRdb stores just in-frame clones and leaves some out. The sample lists 56,000 or so clones; over 60% were seen once. This record belongs to a study of a mutant IDH1 vaccine in newly diagnosed glioma. About the research overall: Patients began vaccination 4-6 weeks after radiotherapy alone, or with temozolomide cycles. Earlier treatment was radiotherapy, temozolomide, or both, with most getting both.

Stated time point: week 47, end of study. Vaccinated patients received 300 ug of mutant IDH1 20-mer peptide per dose, with topical imiquimod. The source material was PBMCs, sampled from a glioma patient whose treatment included an IDH1 peptide vaccine. This TCR was recovered from a woman in her 40s with glioma. Some clones in this sample may be carry-over from other donors' samples.

This CDR3 is CASSQDTANYGYTF. CDR3 nucleotide sequence: TGCGCCAGCAGCCAGGACACTGCTAACTATGGCTACACCTTC. The gene calls are TRBV4-1 and TRBJ1-2, with D tentatively TRBD1 (5 bases). This CDR3 region has 14 residues. The germline V gene has CDR1 MGHRA and CDR2 YSYEKL. V lost 3 bases, J lost 0 bases, and 8 bases lay in between.